Below are 15 T cell receptor beta chains sequenced from a single sample in a study of Graves' ophthalmopathy and Graves' hyperthyroidism. TCR beta CDR3 regions were amplified from RNA transcripts. Amplification began with first-round RT-PCR using HTBI primers, then second-round multiplex PCR was performed. TCRdb redid the calling of the multiplex PCR reads with MiXCR, one entry per CDR3 protein. The sample holds some 410,000 distinct CDR3 sequences, roughly 21% seen once. The sample taken for sequencing was peripheral blood. All receptors derive from a woman under 30 with stable Graves' hyperthyroidism.

This clonotype was counted ten times or more. The chain links TRBV9 to TRBJ1-1; D is uncertain. The CDR3 is 13 residues long. V was shortened by 1 base and J by 7 bases, with 11 bases between the two germline ends. CDR1 and CDR2 (germline): SGDLS, YYNGEE. CDR3 sequence reads: CASSVLLSGEAFF. The CDR3 bases are TGTGCCAGCAGCGTACTCCTGTCCGGTGAAGCTTTCTTT.

This clonotype was detected many times. The rearrangement uses TRBV5-1 and TRBJ2-7; D is unclear. The germline V gene has CDR1 SGHRS and CDR2 YFSETQ. The CDR3 covers 13 residues. V was shortened by 1 base and J by 2 bases, with 7 bases between the two germline ends. CDR3: CASSLSPAYEQYF. CDR3 nucleotides: TGCGCCAGCAGCTTGAGTCCTGCCTACGAGCAGTACTTC.

The chain links TRBV6-2 or TRBV6-3 to TRBJ2-7; 7 bases line up with TRBD2. Germline V gives CDR1 MNHEY, CDR2 SVGEGT. Unmatched junction bases numbered 11, after V lost 6 bases and J lost 3 bases. The CDR3 spans 15 residues. The CDR3 here is CASSAGDLTRYEQYF. The CDR3 nucleotides read TGTGCCAGCAGCGCGGGGGACCTCACTCGCTACGAGCAGTACTTC.

This clonotype has at least ten counts. This chain joins TRBV15 and TRBJ2-5; TRBD1 is a possible D gene (6 bases). Trimming took off 0 bases at V and 5 bases at J, with 22 bases between the two ends. The V gene's germline CDR1 is LNHNV and CDR2 YYDKDF (reference sequence). This CDR3 contains 18 residues. CDR3 sequence reads: CATSRDRAGRGSGETQYF. CDR3 sequence (DNA): TGTGCCACCAGCAGAGATCGGGCGGGCAGGGGCTCGGGGGAGACCCAGTACTTC.

V usage is TRBV7-2 and J usage is TRBJ2-7, with 9 positions matching TRBD2. The CDR3 spans 14 residues. CDR1 and CDR2 from the germline V gene are SGHTA and FQGNSA. V shed 4 bases, J shed 1 base, and the junction held 2 bases outside the gene matches. The DNA of the CDR3 is TGTGCCAGCAGCTCGAGCGGGAGGTCCTACGAGCAGTACTTC. Translated: CASSSSGRSYEQYF.

The chain couples TRBV28 to TRBJ1-1, with TRBD1 as a possible D gene (5 bases). The CDR3 consists of 14 residues. Between the trimmed V and J ends, which lost 3 bases and 5 bases, there was a span of 13 bases. Per germline, CDR1 MDHEN and CDR2 SYDVKM. The CDR3 DNA is TGTGCCAGCAGTTTGATGGGGGGTGGGACTGAAGCTTTCTTT. This encodes CASSLMGGGTEAFF.

This chain joins TRBV6-1 and TRBJ1-5; D is unclear. This CDR3 contains 14 residues. CDR1 and CDR2 (germline): MNHNS, SASEGT. V lost 1 base, J lost 0 bases, and 4 bases lay in between. This CDR3 is CASSEESSNQPQHF. The CDR3 nucleotides read TGTGCCAGCAGTGAAGAGAGTAGCAATCAGCCCCAGCATTTT.

This clonotype has ten or more counts. The rearrangement links TRBV7-9 to TRBJ2-7; D is unclear. This CDR3 region has 15 residues. Germline V gene sequence: CDR1 SEHNR, CDR2 FQNEAQ (reference sequence). Trimming left V 6 bases short and J 3 bases short, with 18 bases between. This CDR3 reads CASSPDAGVFYEQYF. In DNA, the CDR3 is TGTGCCAGCAGTCCAGACGCCGGAGTTTTCTACGAGCAGTACTTC. Full variable domain (remainder filled in from reference TRBV7-9 and TRBJ2-7): DTGVSQNPRHKITKRGQNVTFRCDPISEHNRLYWYRQTLGQGPEFLTYFQNEAQLEKSRLLSDRFSAERPKGSFSTLEIQRTEQGDSAMYLCASSPDAGVFYEQYFGPGTRLTVT.

At least ten counts were recorded for this clonotype. The chain carries TRBV28 and TRBJ2-7; TRBD2 aligns across 8 bases. The CDR3 spans 17 residues. From germline, CDR1 is MDHEN and CDR2 SYDVKM. V lost 5 bases and J lost 0; bases outside the gene matches: 12. In DNA, the CDR3 is TGTGCCAGCAGTCCCGGCCTTAGCGGGAAGAGCTCCTACGAGCAGTACTTC. Translated: CASSPGLSGKSSYEQYF. The entire variable domain, with the rest obtained from reference TRBV28 and TRBJ2-7, is as follows: DVKVTQSSRYLVKRTGEKVFLECVQDMDHENMFWYRQDPGLGLRLIYFSYDVKMKEKGDIPEGYSVSREKKERFSLILESASTNQTSMYLCASSPGLSGKSSYEQYFGPGTRLTVT.

This clonotype was found many times. The chain has TRBV18 and TRBJ1-5, with no clear D. Germline assignment: CDR1 KGHSH and CDR2 LQKENI. This CDR3 spans 14 amino acids. Trimming took off 6 bases at V and 0 bases at J, with 9 bases between the two ends. CDR3 sequence (DNA): TGTGCCAGCTCGGTGGGATTTAGCAATCAGCCCCAGCATTTT. Its protein product is CASSVGFSNQPQHF.

This clonotype has at least ten counts. This chain links TRBV4-1 with TRBJ1-2; 9 bases map to TRBD1. Germline loops: CDR1 MGHRA, CDR2 YSYEKL. The V gene end was trimmed by 0 bases and the J gene end by 2 bases; junction bases not matched to a gene: 1. The CDR3 consists of 15 residues. CDR3 DNA sequence: TGCGCCAGCAGCCAAGAGACAGGGGGGAACTATGGCTACACCTTC. It specifies CASSQETGGNYGYTF.

There are many counts of this clonotype. The chain has TRBV7-2 and TRBJ1-2; TRBD1 might be the D (6 bases). This CDR3 is built from 15 residues. V was clipped by 4 bases and J by 6 bases, with 18 bases between them. In germline, CDR1 is SGHTA, CDR2 FQGNSA. The CDR3 DNA reads as TGTGCCAGCAGCTCCCTTGGGGGGCAACTGGATGGCTACACCTTC. It encodes CASSSLGGQLDGYTF.

Only a few counts were recorded for this clonotype. The rearrangement uses TRBV4-1 and TRBJ2-2, with 7 bases matching TRBD2. Germline V CDR1 and CDR2: MGHRA, YSYEKL. With 5 bases clipped from V and 6 bases from J, the junction kept 9 bases outside the gene matches. The length of the CDR3 is 15 residues. The CDR3, as DNA: TGCGCCAGCAGCGAGCGAGTCGGGGGGTCCGGGGAGCTGTTTTTT. Its protein is CASSERVGGSGELFF.

Ten or more counts support this clonotype. The chain has TRBV5-1 and TRBJ2-5; 7 bases agree with TRBD1. With V trimmed by 3 bases and J by 0 bases, 8 bases remained unmatched. CDR3 size: 16 residues. Germline CDR1 SGHRS, CDR2 YFSETQ. The CDR3: CASSSSGTVYQETQYF. CDR3 DNA sequence: TGCGCCAGCAGCTCCTCCGGGACAGTGTACCAAGAGACCCAGTACTTC.

This clonotype was seen at least ten times. This CDR3 is CASRLRDRDNSPLHF. DNA of the CDR3: TGTGCCAGCAGACTACGGGACAGAGATAATTCACCCCTCCACTTT. The J gene is TRBJ1-6, the V gene TRBV6-2 or TRBV6-3, with TRBD1 matching 7 bases. CDR3 size: 15 residues. Germline V CDR1 and CDR2: MNHEY, SVGEGT. Unmatched junction bases numbered 7, after V lost 6 bases and J lost 5 bases.